One sample yielded the 5 T cell receptor beta chains listed below, sequenced in a study of beta chain features in type 1 diabetes. Reverse transcribing all isolated RNA meant expressed TCRB transcripts were sequenced. Data came from immunoSEQ multiplex PCR; TCRdb stores just in-frame clones and leaves some out. The sample carries some 150,000 clones, around a tenth recorded once. Sample: central memory CD4+ T cells from blood. Receptors were obtained from a man between 18 and 29 years old in good health.

This clone was seen only a few times. The rearrangement joins TRBV4-2 to TRBJ2-3, with TRBD2 matching 10 bases. Germline V gives CDR1 LGHNA, CDR2 YNFKEQ. The trim removed 0 bases at V and 6 bases at J, leaving 9 bases unmatched. This CDR3 comprises 17 residues. DNA of the CDR3: TGTGCCAGCAGCCAAGAGCCAGCGGGGGGGCGTTCCGATACGCAGTATTTT. This sequence encodes CASSQEPAGGRSDTQYF.

The table lists this clone with a few counts. The chain joins TRBV30 to TRBJ2-7; 7 bases are shared with TRBD1. The CDR3 length is 15 residues. The germline V gene encodes CDR1 GTSNPN and CDR2 SVGIG (reference sequence). The junction had 13 bases not matched to a gene; V was cut back by 2 bases and J by 6 bases. CDR3 nucleotides: TGTGCCTGGAGTCGGCAGGGAGCCGCAGGGGGCGAGCAGTACTTC. This gives the protein CAWSRQGAAGGEQYF.

This chain uses TRBV4-1 with TRBJ1-2, with D possibly being TRBD1 (5 bases). Trimming removed 0 bases from V and 1 base from J, with 12 bases in between. CDR1 and CDR2 from the germline V gene are MGHRA and YSYEKL. The CDR3 is 16 residues long. CDR3 loop: CASSQDGQGINYGYTF. CDR3 coding DNA: TGCGCCAGCAGCCAAGATGGCCAGGGTATTAACTATGGCTACACCTTC.

This clone was counted only a few times. The chain carries TRBV7-2 and TRBJ1-5; TRBD1 might be the D (6 bases). This CDR3 is 15 amino acids long. V was pared by 5 bases and J by 3 bases, with 14 bases between. Germline CDR1 reads SGHTA; CDR2 reads FQGNSA. The CDR3 reads CASSTYQGNNQPQHF. The CDR3 DNA reads as TGTGCCAGCAGCACTTATCAGGGGAACAATCAGCCCCAGCATTTT. Full variable domain (remainder filled in from reference TRBV7-2 and TRBJ1-5): GAGVSQSPSNKVTEKGKDVELRCDPISGHTALYWYRQSLGQGLEFLIYFQGNSAPDKSGLPSDRFSAERTGGSVSTLTIQRTQQEDSAVYLCASSTYQGNNQPQHFGDGTRLSIL.

This clone turned up a few times. This rearrangement joins TRBV19 to TRBJ1-5, with D perhaps TRBD1 (6 bases). The germline gives CDR1 LNHDA, CDR2 SQIVND (reference sequence). Between the trimmed V and J ends, which lost 3 bases and 0 bases, there was a span of 15 bases. The CDR3 sequence is 17 residues long. CDR3 residues: CASSMQITGYSNQPQHF. The CDR3 bases are TGTGCCAGTAGTATGCAAATCACAGGGTATAGCAATCAGCCCCAGCATTTT.